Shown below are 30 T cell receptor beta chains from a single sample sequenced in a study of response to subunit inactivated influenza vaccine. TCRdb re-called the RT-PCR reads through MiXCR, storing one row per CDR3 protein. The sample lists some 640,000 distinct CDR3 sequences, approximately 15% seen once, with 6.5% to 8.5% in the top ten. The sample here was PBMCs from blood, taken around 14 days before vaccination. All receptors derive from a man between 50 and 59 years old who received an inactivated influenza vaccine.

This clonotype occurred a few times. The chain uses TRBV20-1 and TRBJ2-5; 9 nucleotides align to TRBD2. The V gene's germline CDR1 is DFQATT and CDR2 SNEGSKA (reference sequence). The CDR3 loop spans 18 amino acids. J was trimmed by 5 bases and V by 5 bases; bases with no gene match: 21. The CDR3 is CSAPMRLAVWDFQETQYF. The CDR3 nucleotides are TGCAGTGCTCCCATGCGACTAGCGGTGTGGGATTTCCAGGAGACCCAGTACTTC.

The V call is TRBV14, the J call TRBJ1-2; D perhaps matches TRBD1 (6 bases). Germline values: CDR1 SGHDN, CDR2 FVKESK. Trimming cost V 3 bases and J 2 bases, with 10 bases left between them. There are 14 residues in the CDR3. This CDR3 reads CASSQRQGNYGYTF. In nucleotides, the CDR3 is TGTGCCAGCAGCCAGAGGCAGGGGAACTATGGCTACACCTTC.

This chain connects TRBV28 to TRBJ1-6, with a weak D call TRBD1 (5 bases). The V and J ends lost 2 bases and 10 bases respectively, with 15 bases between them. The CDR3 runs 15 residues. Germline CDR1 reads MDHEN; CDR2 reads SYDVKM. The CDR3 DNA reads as TGTGCCAGCAGTTTACTCATGGACAAGAGATCACCCCTCCACTTT. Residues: CASSLLMDKRSPLHF.

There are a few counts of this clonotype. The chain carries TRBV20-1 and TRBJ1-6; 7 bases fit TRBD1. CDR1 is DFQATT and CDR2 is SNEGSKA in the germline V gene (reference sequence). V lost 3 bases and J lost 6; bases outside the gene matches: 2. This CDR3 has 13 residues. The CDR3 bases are TGCAGTGCTAGGGGGACAGCTAATTCACCCCTCCACTTT. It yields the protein CSARGTANSPLHF.

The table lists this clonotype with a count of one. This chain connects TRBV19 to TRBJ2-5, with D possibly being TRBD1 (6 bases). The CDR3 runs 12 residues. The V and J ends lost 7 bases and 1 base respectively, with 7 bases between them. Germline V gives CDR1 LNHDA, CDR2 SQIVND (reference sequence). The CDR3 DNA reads TGTGCCAGTATGGGGGCCCAAGAGACCCAGTACTTC. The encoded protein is CASMGAQETQYF. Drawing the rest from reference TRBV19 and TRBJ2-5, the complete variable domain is DGGITQSPKYLFRKEGQNVTLSCEQNLNHDAMYWYRQDPGQGLRLIYYSQIVNDFQKGDIAEGYSVSREKKESFPLTVTSAQKNPTAFYLCASMGAQETQYFGPGTRLLVL.

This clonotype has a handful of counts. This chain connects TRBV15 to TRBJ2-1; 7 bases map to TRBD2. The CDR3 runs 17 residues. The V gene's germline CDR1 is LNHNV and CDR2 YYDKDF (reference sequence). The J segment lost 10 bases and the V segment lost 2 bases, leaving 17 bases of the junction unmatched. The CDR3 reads CATSRTSVLAVHPEQFF. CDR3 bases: TGTGCCACCAGCAGAACCTCGGTGCTAGCGGTCCATCCGGAGCAGTTCTTC.

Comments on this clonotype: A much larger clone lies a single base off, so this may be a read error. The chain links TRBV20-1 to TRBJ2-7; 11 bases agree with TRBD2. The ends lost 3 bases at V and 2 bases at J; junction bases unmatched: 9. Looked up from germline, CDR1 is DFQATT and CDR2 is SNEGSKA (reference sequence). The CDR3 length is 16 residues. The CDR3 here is CSASRPGLAVTYEQYF. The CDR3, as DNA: TGCAGTGCTAGCCGACCGGGACTAGCGGTGACCTACGAGCAGTACTTC.

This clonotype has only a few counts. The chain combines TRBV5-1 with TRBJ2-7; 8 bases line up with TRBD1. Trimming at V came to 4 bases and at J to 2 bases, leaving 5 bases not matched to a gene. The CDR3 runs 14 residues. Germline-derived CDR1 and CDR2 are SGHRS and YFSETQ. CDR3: CASSLGQEAYEQYF. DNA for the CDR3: TGCGCCAGCAGCCTGGGACAGGAGGCCTACGAGCAGTACTTC.

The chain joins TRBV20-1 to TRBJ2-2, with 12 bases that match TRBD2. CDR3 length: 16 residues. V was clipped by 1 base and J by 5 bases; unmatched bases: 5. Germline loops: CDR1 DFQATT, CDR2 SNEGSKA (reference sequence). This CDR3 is CSARVPSGGGTGELFF. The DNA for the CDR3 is TGCAGTGCTAGAGTCCCTAGCGGGGGGGGTACCGGGGAGCTGTTTTTT.

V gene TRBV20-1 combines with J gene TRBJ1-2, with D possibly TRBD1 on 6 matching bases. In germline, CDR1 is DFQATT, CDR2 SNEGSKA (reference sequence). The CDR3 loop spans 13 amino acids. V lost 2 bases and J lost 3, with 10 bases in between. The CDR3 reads CSARRGWDYGYTF. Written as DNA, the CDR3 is TGCAGTGCTAGAAGGGGGTGGGACTATGGCTACACCTTC.

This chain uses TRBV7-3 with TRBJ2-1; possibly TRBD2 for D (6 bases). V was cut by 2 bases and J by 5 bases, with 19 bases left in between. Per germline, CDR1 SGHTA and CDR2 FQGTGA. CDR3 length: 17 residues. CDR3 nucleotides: TGTGCCAGCAGCTTATGGAGGGCCTCAAGCCCTAACAATGAGCAGTTCTTC. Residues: CASSLWRASSPNNEQFF.

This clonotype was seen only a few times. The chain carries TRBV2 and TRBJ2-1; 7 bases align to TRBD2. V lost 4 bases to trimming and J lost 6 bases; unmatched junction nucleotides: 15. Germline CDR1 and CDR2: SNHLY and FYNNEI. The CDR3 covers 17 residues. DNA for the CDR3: TGTGCCAGCAGTGGGCGGGGACTACCCCAGCCCTTCAATGAGCAGTTCTTC. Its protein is CASSGRGLPQPFNEQFF.

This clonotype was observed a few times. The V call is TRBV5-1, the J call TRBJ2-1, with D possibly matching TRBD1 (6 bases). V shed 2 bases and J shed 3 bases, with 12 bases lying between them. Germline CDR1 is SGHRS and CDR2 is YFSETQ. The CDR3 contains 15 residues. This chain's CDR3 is CASSFSGANYNEQFF. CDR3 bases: TGCGCCAGCAGCTTCTCAGGGGCCAACTACAATGAGCAGTTCTTC.

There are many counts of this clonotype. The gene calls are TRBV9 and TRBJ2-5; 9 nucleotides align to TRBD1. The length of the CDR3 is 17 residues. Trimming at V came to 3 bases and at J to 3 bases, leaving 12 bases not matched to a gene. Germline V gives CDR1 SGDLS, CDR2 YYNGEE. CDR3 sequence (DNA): TGTGCCAGCAGCGGAGGAGGGCCGGGACAGGGAAAAGAGACCCAGTACTTC. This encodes CASSGGGPGQGKETQYF.

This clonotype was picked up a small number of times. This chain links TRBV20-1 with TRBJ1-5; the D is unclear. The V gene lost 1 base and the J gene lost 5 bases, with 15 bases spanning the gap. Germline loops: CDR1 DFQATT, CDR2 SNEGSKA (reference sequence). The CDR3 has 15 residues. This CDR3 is CSARGPALGHQPQHF. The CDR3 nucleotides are TGCAGTGCTAGAGGGCCGGCCTTAGGCCATCAGCCCCAGCATTTT.

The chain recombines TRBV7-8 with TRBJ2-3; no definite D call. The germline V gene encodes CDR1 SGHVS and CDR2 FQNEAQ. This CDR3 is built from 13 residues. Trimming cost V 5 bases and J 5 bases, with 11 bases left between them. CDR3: CASSPSRLDTQYF. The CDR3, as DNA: TGTGCCAGCAGCCCCTCTAGGCTAGATACGCAGTATTTT. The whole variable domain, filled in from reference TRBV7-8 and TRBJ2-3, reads GAGVSQSPRYKVAKRGQDVALRCDPISGHVSLFWYQQALGQGPEFLTYFQNEAQLDKSGLPSDRFFAERPEGSVSTLKIQRTQQEDSAVYLCASSPSRLDTQYFGPGTRLTVL.

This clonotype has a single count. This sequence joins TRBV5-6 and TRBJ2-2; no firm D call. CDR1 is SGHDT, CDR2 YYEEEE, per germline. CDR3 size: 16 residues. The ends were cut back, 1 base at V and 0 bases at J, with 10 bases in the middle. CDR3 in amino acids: CASSLMGFANTGELFF. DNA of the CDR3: TGTGCCAGCAGCTTGATGGGGTTCGCGAACACCGGGGAGCTGTTTTTT.

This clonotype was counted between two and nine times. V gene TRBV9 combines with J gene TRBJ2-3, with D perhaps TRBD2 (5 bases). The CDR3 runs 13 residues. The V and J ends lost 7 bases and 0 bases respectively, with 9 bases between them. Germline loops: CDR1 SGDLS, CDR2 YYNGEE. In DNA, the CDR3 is TGTGCCAGCGGGAGACAAAGCACAGATACGCAGTATTTT. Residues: CASGRQSTDTQYF.

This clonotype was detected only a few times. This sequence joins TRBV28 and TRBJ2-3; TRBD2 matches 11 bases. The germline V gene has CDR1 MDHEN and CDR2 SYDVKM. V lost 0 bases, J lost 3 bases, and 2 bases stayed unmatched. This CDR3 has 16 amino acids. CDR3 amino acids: CASSLWSSGRTDTQYF. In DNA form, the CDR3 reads TGTGCCAGCAGTTTATGGTCTAGCGGGAGGACAGATACGCAGTATTTT.

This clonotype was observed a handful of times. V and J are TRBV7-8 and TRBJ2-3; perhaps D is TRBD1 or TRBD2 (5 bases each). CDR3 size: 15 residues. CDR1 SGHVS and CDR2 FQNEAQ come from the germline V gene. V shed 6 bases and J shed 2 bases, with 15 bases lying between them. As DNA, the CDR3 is TGTGCCAGCAGGCGGGCAGGACAAAACACAGATACGCAGTATTTT. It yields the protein CASRRAGQNTDTQYF.

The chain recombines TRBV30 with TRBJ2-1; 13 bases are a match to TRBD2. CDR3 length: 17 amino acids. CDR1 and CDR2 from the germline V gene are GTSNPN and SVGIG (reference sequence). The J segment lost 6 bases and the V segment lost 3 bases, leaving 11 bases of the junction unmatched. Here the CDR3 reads CAWSVSGLAGVINEQFF. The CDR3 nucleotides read TGTGCCTGGAGCGTTTCTGGACTAGCGGGAGTGATCAATGAGCAGTTCTTC.

Written as DNA, the CDR3 is TGTGCCAGCAGCATCAGGGGGCGCATCGACAATGAGCAGTTCTTC. Amino acids: CASSIRGRIDNEQFF. J is TRBJ2-1 and V is TRBV7-2; TRBD1 agrees at 8 bases. The ends lost 5 bases at V and 5 bases at J; junction bases unmatched: 8. Germline V gives CDR1 SGHTA, CDR2 FQGNSA. The CDR3 runs to 15 residues.

The chain's CDR3 is CSARQSGQETQYF. Written as DNA, the CDR3 is TGCAGTGCTAGGCAAAGCGGCCAAGAGACCCAGTACTTC. The chain employs TRBV20-1 and TRBJ2-5; perhaps TRBD2 as D (5 bases). V dropped 3 bases and J dropped 1 base, with 9 bases sitting between them. The CDR3 is 13 amino acids. Looked up from germline, CDR1 is DFQATT and CDR2 is SNEGSKA (reference sequence).

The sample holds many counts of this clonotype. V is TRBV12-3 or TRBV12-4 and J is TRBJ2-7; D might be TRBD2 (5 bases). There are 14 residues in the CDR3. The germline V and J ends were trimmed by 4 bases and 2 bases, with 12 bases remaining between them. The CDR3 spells CASSSGRTTYEQYF. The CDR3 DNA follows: TGTGCCAGCAGTTCGGGGAGAACCACCTACGAGCAGTACTTC.

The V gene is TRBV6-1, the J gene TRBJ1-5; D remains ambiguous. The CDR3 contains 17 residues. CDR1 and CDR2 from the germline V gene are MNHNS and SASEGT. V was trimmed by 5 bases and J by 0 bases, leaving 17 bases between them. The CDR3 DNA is TGTGCCAGCAGTCCTCCGACAAGCGGGTATAGCAATCAGCCCCAGCATTTT. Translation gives CASSPPTSGYSNQPQHF.

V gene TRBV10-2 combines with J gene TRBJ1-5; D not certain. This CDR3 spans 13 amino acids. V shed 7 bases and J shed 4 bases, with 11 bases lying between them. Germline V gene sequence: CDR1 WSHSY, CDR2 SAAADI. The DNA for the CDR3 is TGCGCCAGCACCTCAACACGGAATCAGCCCCAGCATTTT. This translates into CASTSTRNQPQHF.

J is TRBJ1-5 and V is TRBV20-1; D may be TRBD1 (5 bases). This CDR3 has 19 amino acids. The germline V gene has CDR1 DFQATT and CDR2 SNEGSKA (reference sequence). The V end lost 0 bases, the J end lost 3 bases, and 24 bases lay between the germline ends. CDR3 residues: CSARDVLDRRVGNNQPQHF. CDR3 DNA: TGCAGTGCTAGAGATGTTCTTGATCGCAGGGTGGGCAACAATCAGCCCCAGCATTTT.

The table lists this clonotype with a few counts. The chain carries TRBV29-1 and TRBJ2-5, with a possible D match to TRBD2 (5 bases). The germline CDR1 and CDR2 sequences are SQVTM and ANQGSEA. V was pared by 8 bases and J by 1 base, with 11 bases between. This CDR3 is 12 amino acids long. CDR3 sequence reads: CSTRRFQETQYF. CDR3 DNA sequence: TGCAGCACCAGGAGGTTCCAAGAGACCCAGTACTTC. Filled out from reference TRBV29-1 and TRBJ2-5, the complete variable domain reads SAVISQKPSRDICQRGTSLTIQCQVDSQVTMMFWYRQQPGQSLTLIATANQGSEATYESGFVIDKFPISRPNLTFSTLTVSNMSPEDSSIYLCSTRRFQETQYFGPGTRLLVL.

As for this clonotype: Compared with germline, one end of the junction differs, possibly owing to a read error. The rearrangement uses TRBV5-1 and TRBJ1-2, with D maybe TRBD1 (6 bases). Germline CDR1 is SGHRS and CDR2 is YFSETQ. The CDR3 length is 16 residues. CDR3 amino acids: CASSLEGTPTNYGYSF. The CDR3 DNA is TGCGCCAGCAGCTTGGAAGGGACACCGACTAACTATGGCTACTCCTTC. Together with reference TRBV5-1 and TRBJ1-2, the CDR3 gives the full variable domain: KAGVTQTPRYLIKTRGQQVTLSCSPISGHRSVSWYQQTPGQGLQFLFEYFSETQRNKGNFPGRFSGRQFSNSRSEMNVSTLELGDSALYLCASSLEGTPTNYGYSFGSGTRLTVV.

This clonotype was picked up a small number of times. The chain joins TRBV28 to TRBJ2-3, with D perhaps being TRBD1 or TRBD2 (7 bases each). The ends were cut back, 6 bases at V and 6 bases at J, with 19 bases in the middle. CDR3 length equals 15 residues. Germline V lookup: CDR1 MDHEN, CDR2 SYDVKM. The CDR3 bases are TGTGCCAGCAGGTCGTGGGGAGGGGGCGAGGATACGCAGTATTTT. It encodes CASRSWGGGEDTQYF. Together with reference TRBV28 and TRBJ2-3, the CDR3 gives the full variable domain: DVKVTQSSRYLVKRTGEKVFLECVQDMDHENMFWYRQDPGLGLRLIYFSYDVKMKEKGDIPEGYSVSREKKERFSLILESASTNQTSMYLCASRSWGGGEDTQYFGPGTRLTVL.